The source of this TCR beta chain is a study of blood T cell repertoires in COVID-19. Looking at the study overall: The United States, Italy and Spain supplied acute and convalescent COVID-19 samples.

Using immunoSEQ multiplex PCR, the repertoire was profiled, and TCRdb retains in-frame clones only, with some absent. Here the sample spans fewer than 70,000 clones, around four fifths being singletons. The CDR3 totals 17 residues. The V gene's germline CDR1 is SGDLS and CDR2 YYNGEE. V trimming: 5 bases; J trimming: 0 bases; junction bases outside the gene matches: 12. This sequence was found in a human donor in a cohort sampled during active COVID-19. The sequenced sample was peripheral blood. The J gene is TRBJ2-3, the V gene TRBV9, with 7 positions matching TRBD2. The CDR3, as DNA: TGTGCCAGCAGTTCCCCGAGGGAGGGCCTGAGCACAGATACGCAGTATTTT. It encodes CASSSPREGLSTDTQYF.